This T cell receptor (beta chain) came from a study of blood T cell repertoires in COVID-19. In the study overall: Acute and convalescent COVID-19 specimens originated in the United States, Italy and Spain.

Germline V gene data show CDR1 as SNHLY and CDR2 as FYNNEI. V was pared by 4 bases and J by 4 bases, with 9 bases of the junction left unmatched. This CDR3 has 16 residues. Study processing details: Nucleated cell number was recorded as an estimate derived from reference gene primer amplification. Clones were sequenced by immunoSEQ multiplex PCR, and TCRdb holds only the in-frame ones, with some missing. The DNA gave D and trimming, while V, J and clone size come from that table. The sample consists of over 55,000 clones, 70% to 85% of them appearing once. The receptor comes from a woman aged 70 to 79 with acute or convalescent COVID-19. What was sequenced was peripheral blood. The chain uses TRBV2 and TRBJ1-3; 8 bases are shared with TRBD1. CDR3 in DNA: TGTGCCAGCAGTGTCGGGCCAGGGGGCCCGGGAAACACCATATATTTT. This encodes CASSVGPGGPGNTIYF.